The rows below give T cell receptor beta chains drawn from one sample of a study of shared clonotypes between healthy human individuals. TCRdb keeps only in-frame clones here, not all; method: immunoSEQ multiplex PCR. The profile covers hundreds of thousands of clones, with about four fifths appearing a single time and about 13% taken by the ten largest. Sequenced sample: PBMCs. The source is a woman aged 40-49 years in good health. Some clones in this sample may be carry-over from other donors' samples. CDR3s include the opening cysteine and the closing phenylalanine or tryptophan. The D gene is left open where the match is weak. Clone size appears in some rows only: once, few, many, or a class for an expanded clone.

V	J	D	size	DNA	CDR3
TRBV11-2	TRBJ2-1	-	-	TGTGCCAGCAGCCAGAATCCGGGTGCGGGGTACAATGAGCAGTTCTTC	CASSQNPGAGYNEQFF
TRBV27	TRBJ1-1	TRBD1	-	TGTGCCAGCAGGGCCTTAGGGACAGGCGGAATGAACACTGAAGCTTTCTTT	CASRALGTGGMNTEAFF
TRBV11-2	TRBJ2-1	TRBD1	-	TGTGCCAGCAGCCGGGACAGGGGCTCCTACAATGAGCAGTTCTTC	CASSRDRGSYNEQFF
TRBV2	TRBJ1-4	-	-	TGTGCCAGCAAAGAGGGACGGGTGAATGAAAAACTGTTTTTT	CASKEGRVNEKLFF
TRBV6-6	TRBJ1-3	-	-	TGTGCCAGCAGTTACTCACTGACGGGGGGAAACACCATATATTTT	CASSYSLTGGNTIYF
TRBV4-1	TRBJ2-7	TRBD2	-	TGCGCCAGCAGCCAAGAGCGGACTAGCGGGATATACGAGCAGTACTTC	CASSQERTSGIYEQYF
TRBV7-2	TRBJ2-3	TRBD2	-	TGTGCCAGCAGCTTCCGCCTAAGCGGGAGCAATGGAGATACGCAGTATTTT	CASSFRLSGSNGDTQYF
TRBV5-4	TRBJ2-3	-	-	TGTGCCAGCAGCTTGGCCCGTGACAGGAGCACAGATACGCAGTATTTT	CASSLARDRSTDTQYF
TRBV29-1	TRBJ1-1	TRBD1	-	TGCAGCGTTGAGAGGGACAGACGGGTAAACACTGAAGCTTTCTTT	CSVERDRRVNTEAFF
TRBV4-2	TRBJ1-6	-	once	TGTGCCAGCAGCCAAGATCCGGACACGAGCTCCTATAATTCACCCCTCCACTTT	CASSQDPDTSSYNSPLHF
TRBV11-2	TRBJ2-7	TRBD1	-	TGTGCCAGCAGCTTAGGCCCAGGGGGCTACGAGCAGTACTTC	CASSLGPGGYEQYF
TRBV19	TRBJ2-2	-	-	TGTGCCAGTAGTACGATTTCGGGAGTTCGGACCGGGGAGCTGTTTTTT	CASSTISGVRTGELFF
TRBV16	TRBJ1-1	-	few	TGTGCCAGCAGCCAAAGAACCGGATACACTGAAGCTTTCTTT	CASSQRTGYTEAFF
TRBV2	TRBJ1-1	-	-	TGTGCCAGCATGACGGGGGGCGCGAGGACTGAAGCTTTCTTT	CASMTGGARTEAFF
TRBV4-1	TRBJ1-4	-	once	TGCGCCAGCAGCCGCCCAAGGGGCGGCACTAATGAAAAACTGTTTTTT	CASSRPRGGTNEKLFF
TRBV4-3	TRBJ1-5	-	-	TGCGCCAGCAGCGCGGGCAGGGGAGATTATCAGCCCCAGCATTTT	CASSAGRGDYQPQHF
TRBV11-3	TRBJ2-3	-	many	TGTGCCAGCAGCCCCGCCTTAACAGATACGCAGTATTTT	CASSPALTDTQYF
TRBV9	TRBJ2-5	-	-	TGTGCCAGCAGCGTAGGGAGGGGAAAAGAGACCCAGTACTTC	CASSVGRGKETQYF
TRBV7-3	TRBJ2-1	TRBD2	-	TGTGCCAGCAGCTTAAGGTCTAGCGGTTACAATGAGCAGTTCTTC	CASSLRSSGYNEQFF
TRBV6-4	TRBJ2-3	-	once	TGTGCCAGCGGTGGCGGGGCTAGCACAGATACGCAGTATTTT	CASGGGASTDTQYF
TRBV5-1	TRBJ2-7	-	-	TGCGCCAGCAGCTTGCGGGGGTCAGACGAGCAGTACTTC	CASSLRGSDEQYF
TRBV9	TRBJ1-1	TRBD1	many	TGTGCCAGCTCCCCAGGGGGCAACCGGGGAGTAGCTGAAGCTTTCTTT	CASSPGGNRGVAEAFF
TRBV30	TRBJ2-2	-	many	TGTGCCTGGAGTCGCGGAGAGTGGGCCACCGGGGAGCTGTTTTTT	CAWSRGEWATGELFF
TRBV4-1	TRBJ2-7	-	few	TGCGCCAGCAGCCAAGGGATCGGGGCCGAGCAGTACTTC	CASSQGIGAEQYF
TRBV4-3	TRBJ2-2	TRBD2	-	TGCGCCAGCAACCGACTAGCGGGAGGCACCGGGGAGCTGTTTTTT	CASNRLAGGTGELFF
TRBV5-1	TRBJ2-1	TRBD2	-	TGCGCCAGCAGCTATGTGGGACTAGCGGCCCTAGGTGATGAGCAGTTCTTC	CASSYVGLAALGDEQFF
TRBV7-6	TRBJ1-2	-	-	TGTGCCAGCAGCTTAGCGAGGGGAGGAATATATGGCTACACCTTC	CASSLARGGIYGYTF
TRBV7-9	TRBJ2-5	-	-	TGTGCCAGCAGCTTAAGCGTGTTGTCGCAGGGGGAGGAAGAGACCCAGTACTTC	CASSLSVLSQGEEETQYF
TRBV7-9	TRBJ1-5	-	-	TGTGCCAGCAGCTTAGCAGGGGGGGATCAGCCCCAGCATTTT	CASSLAGGDQPQHF
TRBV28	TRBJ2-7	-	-	TGTGCCAGCAGTAACATTGGCCACGGAGGAGGCGAGCAGTACTTC	CASSNIGHGGGEQYF
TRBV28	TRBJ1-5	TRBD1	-	TGTGCCAGCAGTTCATACAGGGGAATCCAGCATTTT	CASSSYRGIQHF